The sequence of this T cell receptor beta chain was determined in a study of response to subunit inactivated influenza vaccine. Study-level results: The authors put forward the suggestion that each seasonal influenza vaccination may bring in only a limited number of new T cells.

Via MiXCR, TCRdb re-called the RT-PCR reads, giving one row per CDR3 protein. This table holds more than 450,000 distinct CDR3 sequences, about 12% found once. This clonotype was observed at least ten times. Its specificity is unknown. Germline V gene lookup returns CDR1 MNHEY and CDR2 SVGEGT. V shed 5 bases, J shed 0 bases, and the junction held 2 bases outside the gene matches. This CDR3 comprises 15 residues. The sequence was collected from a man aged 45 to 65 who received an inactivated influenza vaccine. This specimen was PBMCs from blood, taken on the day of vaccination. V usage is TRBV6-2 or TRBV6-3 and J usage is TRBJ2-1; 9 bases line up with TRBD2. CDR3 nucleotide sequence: TGTGCCAGCAGTCCTAGCGGGGTCTCCTACAATGAGCAGTTCTTC. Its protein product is CASSPSGVSYNEQFF.